These 25 T cell receptor beta chains came from one sample sequenced in a study of blood T cell repertoires in COVID-19. Clones were sequenced by immunoSEQ multiplex PCR, and TCRdb holds only the in-frame ones, with some missing. The sample has over 200,000 clones, about 80% seen once; the top ten hold 2.5% to 4%. The sequenced sample was peripheral blood. The receptors shown here come from a woman of 80 years or more with acute or convalescent COVID-19.

This clone was found once. V and J are TRBV15 and TRBJ2-2, with 10 nucleotides matching TRBD1. The V and J ends lost 0 bases and 4 bases, in that order; junction bases with no gene match: 11. Germline values: CDR1 LNHNV, CDR2 YYDKDF (reference sequence). The CDR3 consists of 19 residues. DNA of the CDR3: TGTGCCACCAGCAGAGATGTGTGGGACAGGGGATTTTTCACCGGGGAGCTGTTTTTT. This sequence encodes CATSRDVWDRGFFTGELFF.

The chain combines TRBV20-1 with TRBJ2-3; 10 bases align to TRBD1. The germline CDR1 and CDR2 sequences are DFQATT and SNEGSKA (reference sequence). The CDR3 length is 16 residues. After removal of 3 bases from V and 2 bases from J, the junction contained 8 bases not matched to a gene. The CDR3 reads CSASDVGQGITDTQYF. The CDR3 nucleotides read TGCAGTGCTAGTGACGTGGGACAGGGGATCACAGATACGCAGTATTTT.

The chain combines TRBV5-4 with TRBJ2-7, with D possibly matching TRBD1 (5 bases). CDR1 SGHNT and CDR2 YYREEE come from the germline V gene (reference sequence). The length of the CDR3 is 17 residues. Trimming took off 4 bases at V and 1 base at J, with 21 bases between the two ends. CDR3 region: CASSIGDHQGNSYEQYF. CDR3 bases: TGTGCCAGCAGCATTGGCGACCATCAGGGCAATTCCTACGAGCAGTACTTC.

V is TRBV12-5 and J is TRBJ2-5; D gene ambiguous. The CDR3 runs 12 residues. CDR1 and CDR2 from the germline V gene are LGHNT and FRNRAP. The germline V and J ends were trimmed by 1 base and 4 bases, with 4 bases remaining between them. CDR3 nucleotide sequence: TGTGCTAGTGGTTTGGGAGGAGAGACCCAGTACTTC. Residues: CASGLGGETQYF.

The chain couples TRBV9 to TRBJ1-6; no definite D call. Deletions cut 0 bases from V and 8 bases from J, with 6 bases between. This CDR3 spans 13 amino acids. Germline loops: CDR1 SGDLS, CDR2 YYNGEE. The chain's CDR3 is CASSVAIDSPLHF. The CDR3 DNA sequence: TGTGCCAGCAGCGTAGCTATTGATTCACCCCTCCACTTT.

The chain has TRBV24-1 and TRBJ2-3; 9 bases match TRBD2. The V and J ends lost 9 bases and 6 bases, in that order; junction bases with no gene match: 6. The CDR3 contains 13 residues. CDR1 and CDR2 from the germline V gene are KGHDR and SFDVKD. The CDR3, as DNA: TGTGCCACCGGGGTAGCGGGGGCGGATACGCAGTATTTT. This gives the protein CATGVAGADTQYF.

The chain has TRBV6-5 and TRBJ1-1; 8 nucleotides align to TRBD1. CDR1 is MNHEY, CDR2 SVGAGI, per germline. Unmatched junction bases numbered 6, after V lost 2 bases and J lost 4 bases. CDR3 size: 15 residues. In DNA, the CDR3 is TGTGCCAGCAGTTACCGGACAGGGTTGAGCACTGAAGCTTTCTTT. This codes for CASSYRTGLSTEAFF.

The table lists this clone with a few counts. The chain is built from TRBV20-1 and TRBJ2-7; 7 nucleotides align to TRBD1. Trimming at V came to 4 bases and at J to 4 bases, leaving 1 base not matched to a gene. CDR1 is DFQATT, CDR2 SNEGSKA, per germline (reference sequence). The CDR3 has 11 residues. The CDR3 loop reads CSAKGAYEQYF. The CDR3 bases are TGCAGTGCTAAGGGGGCGTACGAGCAGTACTTC.

The chain has TRBV2 and TRBJ1-2; D unclear. Trimming removed 8 bases from V and 8 bases from J, with 18 bases in between. Germline V lookup: CDR1 SNHLY, CDR2 FYNNEI. The CDR3 consists of 13 residues. CDR3 nucleotides: TGTGCCAGCGGCGATCTGCGAGGGTCGGGCTACACCTTC. As protein: CASGDLRGSGYTF.

This rearrangement joins TRBV7-9 to TRBJ2-1; no clear D gene. Germline lookup yields CDR1 SEHNR and CDR2 FQNEAQ (reference sequence). V was pared by 0 bases and J by 6 bases, with 6 bases between. CDR3 length equals 13 residues. DNA of the CDR3: TGTGCCAGCAGCTTAGCGAGTGGCAATGAGCAGTTCTTC. Translating gives CASSLASGNEQFF.

The chain recombines TRBV19 with TRBJ1-4, with a weak D call TRBD1 (5 bases). Germline V gives CDR1 LNHDA, CDR2 SQIVND (reference sequence). CDR3 length equals 14 residues. Trimming removed 5 bases from V and 10 bases from J, with 17 bases in between. The CDR3 DNA is TGTGCCAGTAGTGGTGTCGGGGGTCGGGGAAAACTGTTTTTT. Protein product: CASSGVGGRGKLFF.

The chain couples TRBV6-2 or TRBV6-3 to TRBJ2-3; 8 bases align to TRBD2. CDR3 length: 15 residues. The junction had 8 bases not matched to a gene; V was cut back by 5 bases and J by 4 bases. Germline CDR1 is MNHEY and CDR2 is SVGEGT. CDR3 DNA sequence: TGTGCCAGCAGTCCGTCGGGACTAGGGTCAGATACGCAGTATTTT. Translating it yields CASSPSGLGSDTQYF.

Turning to this clone: One end of the junction fails to match germline, which may point to a read error. The chain joins TRBV6-1 to TRBJ1-1; D gene unclear. Germline V gives CDR1 MNHNS, CDR2 SASEGT. CDR3 length: 13 amino acids. The CDR3 is CASCESQNTEAFF. CDR3 in DNA: TGTGCCAGCTGTGAATCCCAGAACACTGAAGCTTTCTTT.

Only a few counts were recorded for this clone. The chain uses TRBV7-9 and TRBJ1-4; tentative D call: TRBD1 (5 bases). Germline V gene sequence: CDR1 SEHNR, CDR2 FQNEAQ (reference sequence). The CDR3 is 15 amino acids. With 5 bases removed from V and 1 base from J, the gap between germline ends came to 11 bases. CDR3 bases: TGTGCCAGCAGCCCCCTTAGGGGAACTAATGAAAAACTGTTTTTT. Its translation: CASSPLRGTNEKLFF.

The rearrangement joins TRBV9 to TRBJ2-7; 8 bases are a match to TRBD2. CDR1 SGDLS and CDR2 YYNGEE come from the germline V gene. CDR3 length: 15 residues. V dropped 4 bases and J dropped 1; count of bases not matched to a gene: 7. The CDR3 loop reads CASSREASGSYEQYF. In DNA form, the CDR3 reads TGTGCCAGCAGCCGTGAGGCTAGCGGGTCCTACGAGCAGTACTTC.

The genes are TRBV25-1 and TRBJ2-7; 9 bases line up with TRBD1. The CDR3 has 11 amino acids. The germline CDR1 and CDR2 sequences are MGHDK and SYGVNS. After removal of 9 bases from V and 6 bases from J, the junction contained 3 bases not matched to a gene. The CDR3 nucleotides are TGTGCCAGTAGGGACAGGGCCGAGCAGTACTTC. Encoded protein: CASRDRAEQYF.

This clone appeared once. The rearrangement joins TRBV6-5 to TRBJ1-6; D is unresolved. This CDR3 region has 13 residues. Per the germline V gene, CDR1 is MNHEY and CDR2 is SVGAGI. Trimming took off 4 bases at V and 7 bases at J, with 8 bases between the two ends. CDR3 sequence reads: CASSFGLNSPLHF. The CDR3 DNA is TGTGCCAGCAGTTTTGGCCTGAATTCACCCCTCCACTTT.

The chain carries TRBV3-1 (or the pseudogene TRBV3-2) and TRBJ1-1; possible D gene TRBD1, 6 bases. V lost 5 bases and J lost 7, with 14 bases in between. This CDR3 spans 13 amino acids. CDR1 and CDR2 from the germline V gene are LGHDT and YNNKEL (reference sequence). The CDR3 region is CASSYTGTDEAFF. DNA of the CDR3: TGTGCCAGCAGCTACACAGGGACCGATGAAGCTTTCTTT.

This clone showed up just once. The CDR3 here is CASSSGISMNTEAFF. DNA for the CDR3: TGTGCCAGCAGCTCGGGGATATCCATGAACACTGAAGCTTTCTTT. The chain recombines TRBV4-2 with TRBJ1-1; D unclear. This CDR3 region has 15 residues. Germline V gene sequence: CDR1 LGHNA, CDR2 YNFKEQ. V was trimmed by 5 bases and J by 0 bases, leaving 13 bases between them.

The V and J genes are TRBV15 and TRBJ1-2; D remains ambiguous. Trimming stripped 0 bases from V and 4 bases from J, with 12 bases between. The CDR3 is 15 residues long. Per the germline V gene, CDR1 is LNHNV and CDR2 is YYDKDF (reference sequence). This CDR3 reads CATSRERAVVYGYTF. The CDR3 nucleotides read TGTGCCACCAGCAGAGAGAGGGCGGTAGTCTATGGCTACACCTTC.

This clone was observed a handful of times. V is TRBV3-1 (or the pseudogene TRBV3-2) and J is TRBJ1-1; no definite D call. The ends were cut back, 4 bases at V and 4 bases at J, with 19 bases in the middle. Looked up from germline, CDR1 is LGHDT and CDR2 is YNNKEL (reference sequence). This CDR3 comprises 16 residues. The CDR3 here is CASSPQGRISGTEAFF. In DNA form, the CDR3 reads TGTGCCAGCAGCCCCCAAGGTCGCATCTCAGGCACTGAAGCTTTCTTT.

The genes are TRBV7-2 and TRBJ1-6, with 7 positions matching TRBD1. The CDR3 extends over 15 amino acids. Germline values: CDR1 SGHTA, CDR2 FQGNSA. The V gene end was trimmed by 5 bases and the J gene end by 7 bases; junction bases not matched to a gene: 8. CDR3 in amino acids: CASSLRGPPNSPLHF. Written as DNA, the CDR3 is TGTGCCAGCAGCCTTAGGGGGCCCCCAAATTCACCCCTCCACTTT.

The chain has TRBV5-1 and TRBJ1-4, with D perhaps matching TRBD1 (5 bases). V lost 1 base and J lost 5, with 12 bases in between. From germline, CDR1 is SGHRS and CDR2 YFSETQ. CDR3 length: 15 amino acids. The DNA of the CDR3 is TGCGCCAGCAGCTTGTTGGGACTGGGGAATGAAAAACTGTTTTTT. Its protein is CASSLLGLGNEKLFF.

The rearrangement joins TRBV9 to TRBJ2-3, with TRBD1 identical over 8 bases. J was trimmed by 0 bases and V by 7 bases; bases with no gene match: 4. The CDR3 runs 14 residues. The germline CDR1 and CDR2 sequences are SGDLS and YYNGEE. The CDR3 bases are TGTGCCAGCCGGACAGGGTTTAGCACAGATACGCAGTATTTT. This gives the protein CASRTGFSTDTQYF.

The chain combines TRBV18 with TRBJ1-1; 10 nucleotides line up with TRBD1. The germline V gene has CDR1 KGHSH and CDR2 LQKENI. Germline trimming cut 4 bases from V and 4 bases from J; bases unmatched to any gene: 3. This CDR3 region has 14 residues. CDR3 in amino acids: CASSQGTGATEAFF. In DNA form, the CDR3 reads TGTGCCAGCTCACAGGGGACAGGGGCCACTGAAGCTTTCTTT.